This TCR beta chain was observed in a study of blood T cell repertoires in COVID-19 (dated by TCRdb to 2020 to 2021). Looking at the study overall: Samples covering the acute and convalescent phases of COVID-19 were provided by collaborators in the United States, Italy and Spain. The prospective study material was composed of cDNA or gDNA derived from T cells, B-cell-depleted T cells, or PBMCs. The dataset comprised deeply sampled blood TCRbeta repertoires from subjects exposed to, actively infected with, or recovered from COVID-19. The repertoires were made available in a free public database intended to serve as a resource for research on the immune response to SARS-CoV-2. Samples came from the ongoing ImmuneRACE study (first 160 participants) plus 1,254 subjects from 6 global collaborators. Nearly every sample came with metadata listing a de-identified subject ID, COVID-19 status, age in years and sex. Where HLA class I and class II types were available, the types were taken from metadata supplied by the sample provider, not from assay-based typing. The investigation overall reported the following: The quantity of clinical and demographic metadata differed by source and by participant and was supplied without curation.

Collaborating institutions collected whole blood in K2EDTA tubes following their own protocols. Collaborator samples were shipped for TCRbeta analysis as frozen whole blood, isolated PBMCs, or DNA extracted from either sample type. Concerning this clone: Its target antigen remains unknown. No clone much larger than this one lies a single base away; base qualities are absent.

CDR1 and CDR2 are read off the germline V gene (reference sequence) as MNHNY and SVGAGI. The CDR3 covers 14 residues, taking in both the cysteine and the phenylalanine. CDR3 DNA is the only sequence kept; it has 42 bases, read in frame from the first base. V loses 7 bases, J loses 4 bases, and the germline ends lie 13 bases apart. TCRbeta CDR3 regions were amplified from genomic DNA by means of the immunoSEQ Assay, a bias-controlled multiplex PCR. In the original analysis: The number of nucleated cells in each sample was estimated from the amplification of reference gene primers within the assay. To quantify the absolute abundance of each unique TCRbeta CDR3 rearrangement, sequence reads were collapsed and filtered. For each sample, productive Simpson clonality was calculated by taking the square root of Simpson's diversity index across productive rearrangements. Imported from immuneACCESS, the table was reduced by TCRdb to in-frame sequences with V and J called. These copies leave out some clones; in studies compared against another copy, an unresolved V gene accounts for under half, and the cause of the remainder is not known. The V and J calls and clone size are taken from that table; D and trimming were inferred from the DNA. The sample data list approximately 150,000 clones, and roughly nine tenths of these were observed just once. The biggest ten clones account for 1.5% to 2% of the sample.

The sequence joins TRBV6-6 to TRBJ1-4; the D segment could be TRBD1, given 6 matching bases. Material: peripheral blood. This clonotype was sampled from a human donor in a cohort sampled during active COVID-19. The CDR3 protein sequence reads: CASNSNRVNEKLFF. DNA sequence: TGTGCCAGCAACTCGAACAGGGTTAATGAAAAACTGTTTTTT.